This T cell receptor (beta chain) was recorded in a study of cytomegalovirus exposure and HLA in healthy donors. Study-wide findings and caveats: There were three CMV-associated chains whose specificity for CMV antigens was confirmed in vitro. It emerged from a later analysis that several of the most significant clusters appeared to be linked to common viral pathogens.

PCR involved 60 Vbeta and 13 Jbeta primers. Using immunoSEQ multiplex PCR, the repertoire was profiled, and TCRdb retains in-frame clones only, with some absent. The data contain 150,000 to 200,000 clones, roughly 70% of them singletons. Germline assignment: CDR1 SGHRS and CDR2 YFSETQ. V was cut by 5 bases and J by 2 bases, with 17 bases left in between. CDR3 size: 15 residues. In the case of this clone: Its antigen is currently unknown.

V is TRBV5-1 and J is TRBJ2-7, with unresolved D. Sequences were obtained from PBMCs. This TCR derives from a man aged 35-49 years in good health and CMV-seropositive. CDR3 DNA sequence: TGCGCCAGCAGACCTGCAACTTCCCCCGCCTACGAGCAGTACTTC. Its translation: CASRPATSPAYEQYF.